Described below is a single TCR beta chain sequence and its context. Antigen: not known. TCRdb passed the 5' RACE reads through MiXCR, listing each CDR3 protein once. The sample holds roughly 350,000 distinct CDR3 sequences, approximately 13% seen once. This record belongs to a study of T-cell memory formation after mild COVID-19. Study-wide findings and caveats: Researchers report contracting CD4+ clones mostly in CM and EM, with CD8+ clones in EMRA.

This CDR3 has 15 residues. Trimming cost V 8 bases and J 4 bases; bases outside gene matches: 12. In germline, CDR1 is MGHRA, CDR2 YSYEKL. The receptor comes from a man aged 18 to 30 who had mild COVID-19 (a few samples of this study predate the infection). Cell type and time point are not known. The sample taken for sequencing was PBMCs or a T cell subset sorted from them (not recorded which). V gene TRBV4-1 combines with J gene TRBJ2-3; 7 positions match TRBD2. CDR3 sequence (DNA): TGCGCCAGCGCAAGTTGGGGGGGAACCGCAGATACGCAGTATTTT. Its protein product is CASASWGGTADTQYF.